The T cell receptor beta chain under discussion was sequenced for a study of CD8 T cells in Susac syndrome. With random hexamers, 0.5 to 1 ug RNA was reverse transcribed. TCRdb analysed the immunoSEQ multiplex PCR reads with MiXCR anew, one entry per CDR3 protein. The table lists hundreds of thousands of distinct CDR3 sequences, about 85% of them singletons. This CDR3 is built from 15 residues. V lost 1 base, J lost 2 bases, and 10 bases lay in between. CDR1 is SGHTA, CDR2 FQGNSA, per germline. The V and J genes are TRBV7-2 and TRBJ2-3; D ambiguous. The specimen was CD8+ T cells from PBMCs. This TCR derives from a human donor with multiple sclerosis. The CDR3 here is CASSLDLRATDTQYF. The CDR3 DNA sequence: TGTGCCAGCAGCTTAGACCTCCGGGCCACAGATACGCAGTATTTT.